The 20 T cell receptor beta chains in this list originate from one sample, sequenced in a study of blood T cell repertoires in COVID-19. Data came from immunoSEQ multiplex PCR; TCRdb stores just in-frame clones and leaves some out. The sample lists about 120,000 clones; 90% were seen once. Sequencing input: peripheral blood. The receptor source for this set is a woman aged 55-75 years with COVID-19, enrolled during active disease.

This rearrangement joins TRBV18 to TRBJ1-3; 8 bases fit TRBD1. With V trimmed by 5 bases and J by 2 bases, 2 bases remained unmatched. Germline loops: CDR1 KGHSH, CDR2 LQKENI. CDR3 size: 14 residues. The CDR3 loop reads CASSGQGPGNTIYF. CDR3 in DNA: TGTGCCAGCTCAGGACAGGGTCCTGGAAACACCATATATTTT.

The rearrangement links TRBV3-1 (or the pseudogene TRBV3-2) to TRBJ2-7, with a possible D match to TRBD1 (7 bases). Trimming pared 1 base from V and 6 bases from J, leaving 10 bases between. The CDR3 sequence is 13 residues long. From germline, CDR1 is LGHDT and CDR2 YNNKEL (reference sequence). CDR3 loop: CASSQGRGLEQYF. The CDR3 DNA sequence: TGTGCCAGCAGCCAAGGGAGGGGGCTCGAGCAGTACTTC.

The CDR3 region has the DNA TGTGCCAGCAGCTTACGGACAGGGGGCTTCTGGAGCTACGAGCAGTACTTC. It is translated as CASSLRTGGFWSYEQYF. V is TRBV5-6 and J is TRBJ2-7; TRBD1 aligns across 11 bases. V gave up 2 bases and J gave up 3 bases; unmatched junction bases: 10. The CDR3 totals 17 residues. In germline, CDR1 is SGHDT, CDR2 YYEEEE.

The DNA of the CDR3 is TGTGCCAGCAGCCAAACAGGGACCGGAGGCGAGCCCCAGCATTTT. Amino acids: CASSQTGTGGEPQHF. The genes are TRBV3-1 (or the pseudogene TRBV3-2) and TRBJ1-5; D possibly corresponds to TRBD1 (6 bases). CDR3 length: 15 amino acids. Germline lookup yields CDR1 LGHDT and CDR2 YNNKEL (reference sequence). V lost 2 bases to trimming and J lost 8 bases, with 16 bases between them.

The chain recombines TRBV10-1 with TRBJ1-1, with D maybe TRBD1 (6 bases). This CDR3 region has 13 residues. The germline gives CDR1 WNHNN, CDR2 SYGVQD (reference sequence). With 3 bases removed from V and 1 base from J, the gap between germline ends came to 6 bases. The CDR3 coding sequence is TGCGCCAGCAGTGACAGGGGGAACACTGAAGCTTTCTTT. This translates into CASSDRGNTEAFF.

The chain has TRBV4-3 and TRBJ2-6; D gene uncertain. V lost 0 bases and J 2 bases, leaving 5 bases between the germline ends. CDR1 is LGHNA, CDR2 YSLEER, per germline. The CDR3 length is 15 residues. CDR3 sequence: CASSQESTGANVLTF. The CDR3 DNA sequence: TGCGCCAGCAGCCAAGAATCTACTGGGGCCAACGTCCTGACTTTC.

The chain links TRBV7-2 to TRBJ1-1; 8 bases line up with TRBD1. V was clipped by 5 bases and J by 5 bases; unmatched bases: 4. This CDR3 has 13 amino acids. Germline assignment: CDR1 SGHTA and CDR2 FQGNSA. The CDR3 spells CASSRTGQTEAFF. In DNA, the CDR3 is TGTGCCAGCAGCCGGACAGGGCAAACTGAAGCTTTCTTT.

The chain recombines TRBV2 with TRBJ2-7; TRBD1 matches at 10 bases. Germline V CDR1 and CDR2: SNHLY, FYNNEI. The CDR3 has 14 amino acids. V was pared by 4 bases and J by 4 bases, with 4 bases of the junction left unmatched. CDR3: CASSVDRGNYEQYF. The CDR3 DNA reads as TGTGCCAGCAGTGTGGACAGGGGGAATTACGAGCAGTACTTC.

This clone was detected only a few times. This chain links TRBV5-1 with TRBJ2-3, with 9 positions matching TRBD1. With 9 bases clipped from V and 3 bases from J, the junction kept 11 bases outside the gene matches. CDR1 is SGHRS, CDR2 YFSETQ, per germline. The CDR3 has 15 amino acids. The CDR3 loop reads CATMTGQGITDTQYF. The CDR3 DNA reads TGCGCCACCATGACGGGACAGGGTATAACAGATACGCAGTATTTT.

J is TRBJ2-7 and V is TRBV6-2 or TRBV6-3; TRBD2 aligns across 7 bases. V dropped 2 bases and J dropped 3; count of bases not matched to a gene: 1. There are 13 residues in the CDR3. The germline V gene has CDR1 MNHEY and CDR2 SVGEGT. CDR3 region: CASSYRGDYEQYF. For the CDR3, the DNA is TGTGCCAGCAGTTACCGGGGGGACTACGAGCAGTACTTC.

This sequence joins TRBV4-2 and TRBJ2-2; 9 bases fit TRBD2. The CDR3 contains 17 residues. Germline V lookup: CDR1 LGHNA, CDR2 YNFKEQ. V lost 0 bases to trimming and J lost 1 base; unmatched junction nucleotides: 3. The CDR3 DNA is TGTGCCAGCAGCCAAGAACAAGCGGGGGGGAACACCGGGGAGCTGTTTTTT. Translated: CASSQEQAGGNTGELFF.

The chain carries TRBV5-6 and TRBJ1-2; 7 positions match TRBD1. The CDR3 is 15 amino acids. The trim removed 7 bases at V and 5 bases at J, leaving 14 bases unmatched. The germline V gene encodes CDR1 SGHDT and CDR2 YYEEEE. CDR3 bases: TGTGCCAGCTGCGGCCAGGGGGTTCTGAGTTATGGCTACACCTTC. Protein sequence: CASCGQGVLSYGYTF.

The CDR3 DNA reads as TGTGCCAGTAGTCCGGGGGGGCAGGAGACCCAGTACTTC. Its protein product is CASSPGGQETQYF. This chain joins TRBV19 and TRBJ2-5; 8 bases map to TRBD2. This CDR3 contains 13 residues. V dropped 5 bases and J dropped 5; count of bases not matched to a gene: 4. Germline values: CDR1 LNHDA, CDR2 SQIVND (reference sequence). The variable domain in full, with the rest retrieved from reference TRBV19 and TRBJ2-5, is DGGITQSPKYLFRKEGQNVTLSCEQNLNHDAMYWYRQDPGQGLRLIYYSQIVNDFQKGDIAEGYSVSREKKESFPLTVTSAQKNPTAFYLCASSPGGQETQYFGPGTRLLVL.

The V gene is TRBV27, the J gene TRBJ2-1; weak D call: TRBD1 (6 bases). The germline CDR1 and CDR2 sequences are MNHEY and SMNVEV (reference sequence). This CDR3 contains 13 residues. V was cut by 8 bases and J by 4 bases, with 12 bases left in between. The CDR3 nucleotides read TGTGCCAGCGGAACAACAGGGTACAATGAGCAGTTCTTC. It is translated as CASGTTGYNEQFF.

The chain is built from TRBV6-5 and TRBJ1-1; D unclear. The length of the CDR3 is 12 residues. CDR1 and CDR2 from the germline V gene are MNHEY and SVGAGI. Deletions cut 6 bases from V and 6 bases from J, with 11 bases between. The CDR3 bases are TGTGCCAGCAGCCCAGATTGGCCTGAAGCTTTCTTT. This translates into CASSPDWPEAFF.

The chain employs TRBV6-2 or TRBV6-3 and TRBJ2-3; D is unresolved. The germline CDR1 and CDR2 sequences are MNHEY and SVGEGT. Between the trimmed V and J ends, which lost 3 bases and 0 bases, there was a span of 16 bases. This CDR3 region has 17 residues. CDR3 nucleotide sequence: TGTGCCAGCAGTTATGATATGAGCTACCTTAGCACAGATACGCAGTATTTT. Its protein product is CASSYDMSYLSTDTQYF.

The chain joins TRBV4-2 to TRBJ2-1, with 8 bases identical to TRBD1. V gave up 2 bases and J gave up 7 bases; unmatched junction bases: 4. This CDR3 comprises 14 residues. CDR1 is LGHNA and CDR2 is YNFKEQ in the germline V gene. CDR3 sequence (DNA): TGTGCCAGCAGCCAACAGGGGGCCGTAAATGAGCAGTTCTTC. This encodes CASSQQGAVNEQFF.

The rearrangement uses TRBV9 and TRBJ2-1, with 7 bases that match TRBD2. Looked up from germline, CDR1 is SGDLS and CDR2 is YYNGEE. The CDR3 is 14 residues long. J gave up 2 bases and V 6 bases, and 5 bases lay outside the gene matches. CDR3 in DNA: TGTGCCAGCAATTTCGGGGGGACCTACAATGAGCAGTTCTTC. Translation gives CASNFGGTYNEQFF.

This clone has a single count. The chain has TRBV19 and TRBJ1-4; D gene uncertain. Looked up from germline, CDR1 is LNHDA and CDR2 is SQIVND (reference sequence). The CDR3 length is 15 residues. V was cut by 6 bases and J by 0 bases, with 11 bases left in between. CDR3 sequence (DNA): TGTGCCAGTAGCCTGGACGGGGCAACTAATGAAAAACTGTTTTTT. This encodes CASSLDGATNEKLFF. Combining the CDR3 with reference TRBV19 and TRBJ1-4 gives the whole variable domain DGGITQSPKYLFRKEGQNVTLSCEQNLNHDAMYWYRQDPGQGLRLIYYSQIVNDFQKGDIAEGYSVSREKKESFPLTVTSAQKNPTAFYLCASSLDGATNEKLFFGSGTQLSVL.

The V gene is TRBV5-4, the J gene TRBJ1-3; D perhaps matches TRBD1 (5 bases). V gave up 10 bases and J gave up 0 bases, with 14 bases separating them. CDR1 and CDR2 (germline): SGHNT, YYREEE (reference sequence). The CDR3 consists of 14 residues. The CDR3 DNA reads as TGTGCCTGGGGCGGGGACTACTCTGGAAACACCATATATTTT. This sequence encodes CAWGGDYSGNTIYF.